The rows below give T cell receptor beta chains drawn from one sample of a study of CD8+CD57+ T cells in acquired aplastic anemia. TCRdb reanalysed the reads using MiXCR and keeps one entry per CDR3 protein. The sample contains 200,000 to 250,000 distinct CDR3 sequences, roughly 53% of which appear only once. The sequencing input was sorted CD4+, CD8+, or CD8+CD57+ T cells (not recorded which) from PBMCs. The receptor set was obtained from a human donor with aplastic anemia. Both conserved end residues are part of each CDR3. The D gene is left open where the match is weak. Not all rows give a size; the values are once, few, many and, for expanded clones, a class.

j_call clone_size v_call d_call cdr3_nt cdr3_aa
TRBJ2-3 NA TRBV20-1 NA TGCAGTGCTAGTTCCCTTGGAGGGGGGCACTACAATGGGCAGTATTTT CSASSLGGGHYNGQYF
TRBJ2-2 many TRBV11-2 NA TGTGCCAGCAGACCCTTTACAGGGACCGGGGAGCTGTTTTTT CASRPFTGTGELFF
TRBJ2-6 many TRBV19 NA TGTGCCAGTAGTCAACGTAGCAGGGCGGAAGGGGCCAACGTCCTGACTTTC CASSQRSRAEGANVLTF
TRBJ1-2 many TRBV20-1 NA TGCAGTGCTAAACAGGGTATCTATGGCTACACCTTC CSAKQGIYGYTF
TRBJ2-6 NA TRBV5-4 NA TGTGCCAGCAGCTCAAGGGCCTACAGTGGGGGCTCTGGGGCCAACGTCCTGACTTTC CASSSRAYSGGSGANVLTF
TRBJ2-3 NA TRBV25-1 NA TGTGCCAGCAGTAACCCAGACGCTACTAGCACAGATACGCAGTATTTT CASSNPDATSTDTQYF
TRBJ2-7 NA TRBV25-1 NA TGTGCCAGCAGCTCGCGGACTATCTCCTACGAGCAGTACTTC CASSSRTISYEQYF
TRBJ2-7 NA TRBV10-3 TRBD1 TGTGCCTCCAGGGGGCGACGGCAGGCCGAGCAGTACTTC CASRGRRQAEQYF
TRBJ1-5 once TRBV24-1 TRBD1 TGTGCCACCAGTGGGGGACAGGGCCGTCAGCCCCAGCATTTT CATSGGQGRQPQHF
TRBJ1-2 many TRBV29-1 NA TGCAGCGTCCATGACGGAAACTATGGCTACACCTTC CSVHDGNYGYTF
TRBJ2-2 few TRBV19 TRBD2 TGTGCCAGTAGTATTAAGCGGGGGGGCAGCGCCGGGGAGCTGTTTTTT CASSIKRGGSAGELFF
TRBJ2-2 many TRBV7-8 NA TGTGCCAGCAGCTTAGCGGGGGGGCCCACCGGGGAGCTGTTTTTT CASSLAGGPTGELFF
TRBJ1-6 NA TRBV10-3 NA TGTGCCATCAGGGACACAGGGAATAGGTATTCACCCCTCCACTTT CAIRDTGNRYSPLHF
TRBJ2-3 many TRBV20-1 NA TGCAGTGCTAGAAAATTCGGAAGCACAGATACGCAGTATTTT CSARKFGSTDTQYF
TRBJ1-2 many TRBV19 NA TGTGCCAGTAGTATAACGCGACAAAACTATGGCTACACCTTC CASSITRQNYGYTF
TRBJ1-4 few TRBV28 NA TGTGCCAGCAGTTTAACATCGGGGGGGAATGAAAAACTGTTTTTT CASSLTSGGNEKLFF
TRBJ1-5 NA TRBV12-5 NA TGTGCTAGTGGTTTGGTAATTGGGCATCAGCCCCAGCATTTT CASGLVIGHQPQHF
TRBJ2-7 many TRBV6-1 NA TGTGCCAGCAGGGTGAACTACGAGCAGTACTTC CASRVNYEQYF
TRBJ1-4 NA TRBV7-9 NA TGCGCCAGCAGCCGGTGGGGGGATCGTGAAAAACTGTTTTTT CASSRWGDREKLFF
TRBJ1-5 many TRBV2 NA TGTGCCAGCAGTGGGGGGGCAGCCCAAAGTCGCAATCAGCCCCAGCATTTT CASSGGAAQSRNQPQHF
TRBJ1-5 many TRBV6-5 TRBD1 TGTGCCAGCAGTTACAGACAGGGGAATCAGCCCCAGCATTTT CASSYRQGNQPQHF
TRBJ1-2 NA TRBV20-1 TRBD1 TGCAGTGCACATAGGACAGGGGGCATTGGCTACGCCTTC CSAHRTGGIGYAF
TRBJ2-3 few TRBV9 NA TGTGCCAGCAGCGTAGTCGACCAGTTGGAAGATACGCAGTATTTT CASSVVDQLEDTQYF
TRBJ2-3 many TRBV7-9 TRBD2 TGTGCCAGCAGCTTAGCGCGAGTGAGCGGGGGTTTGTTTTCAGATACGCAGTATTTT CASSLARVSGGLFSDTQYF
TRBJ2-7 NA TRBV12-3/TRBV12-4 TRBD1 TGTGCCAGCAGTTCCGGTCGACAGGGGATGTCCTACGAGCAGTACTTC CASSSGRQGMSYEQYF
TRBJ2-7 NA TRBV15 TRBD1 TGTGCCACCAGCAGCTGGGACAGGGCCTACGAGCAGTACTTC CATSSWDRAYEQYF
TRBJ2-5 many TRBV5-6 NA TGTGCCAGCAGCTTGGCCGCTTCGGCCGGTATCAGACGAGAGACCCAGTACTTC CASSLAASAGIRRETQYF
TRBJ2-3 NA TRBV5-1 NA NA CASSLAMYLCASTRGATDTQYF
TRBJ1-2 many TRBV19 NA TGTGCCAGTAGTATAGCTGCCAGATATAACTATGGCTACACCTTC CASSIAARYNYGYTF
TRBJ1-1 NA TRBV5-5 NA TGTGCCAGCACCCGACCGGGGGGAGGAACTGAAGCTTTCTTT CASTRPGGGTEAFF
TRBJ2-1 many TRBV7-9 NA TGTGCCAGCAGGACGGGACTTTACAATGAGCAGTTCTTC CASRTGLYNEQFF
TRBJ1-1 many TRBV20-1 NA TGCAGTGCTAGACCGAACACTGAAGCTTTCTTT CSARPNTEAFF
TRBJ1-6 NA TRBV7-3 NA TGTGCCAGCAGTAAATACAGGGAGTCACCCCTCCACTTT CASSKYRESPLHF
TRBJ1-4 NA TRBV9 NA TGTGCCAGCAGCGTAGAGGGGGCAACTAATGAAAAACTGTTTTTT CASSVEGATNEKLFF
TRBJ1-2 NA TRBV7-2 NA TGTGCCAGCAGCTCCGATGGCAGCTATGGCTACACCTTC CASSSDGSYGYTF
TRBJ2-1 NA TRBV20-1 TRBD2 TGCAGTGCTAGAGGGTTGACTAGCGGGAGAGACAATGAGCAGTTCTTC CSARGLTSGRDNEQFF
TRBJ2-3 many TRBV20-1 NA TGCAGTGCTAGAAGGCAGGAGGCTTTCACAGATACGCAGTATTTT CSARRQEAFTDTQYF
TRBJ2-3 NA TRBV7-9 TRBD1 TGTGCCAGCAGCCTACTGACAGGGGCAAAGGCCGGGGATACGCAGTATTTT CASSLLTGAKAGDTQYF
TRBJ2-7 NA TRBV14 NA TGTGCCAGCAGCCAGACCGCCTACGAGCAGTACTTC CASSQTAYEQYF
TRBJ1-4 NA TRBV5-1 TRBD1 TGCGCCAGCAGCACAGGGGTCTCTCTTGGAAAACTGTTTTTT CASSTGVSLGKLFF
TRBJ2-1 NA TRBV9 NA TGTGCCAGCAGCGTAGGCGACTACAATTACAATGAGCAGTTCTTC CASSVGDYNYNEQFF
TRBJ1-3 NA TRBV7-8 NA TGTGCCAGCACAGACAGGAACTATGGCTACACCATATATTTT CASTDRNYGYTIYF
TRBJ2-3 many TRBV19 TRBD2 TGTGCCAGTAACCCGCGGACCGCGGGGGCAGATACGCAGTATTTT CASNPRTAGADTQYF
TRBJ2-1 NA TRBV12-3/TRBV12-4 TRBD1 TGTGCCAGCATCCGACAGGGGGGGGTCAATGAGCAGTTCTTC CASIRQGGVNEQFF
TRBJ1-2 many TRBV7-8 NA TGTGCCAGCAGCTTTTCAGGGGCTTATGGCTACACCTTC CASSFSGAYGYTF
TRBJ1-6 many TRBV10-1 TRBD1 TGCGCCAGCAGTGAGAACAGGGGGTCACCCCTCCACTTT CASSENRGSPLHF
TRBJ1-6 NA TRBV7-9 NA TGTGCCAGCAGCTATGGACCGAATTCACCCCTCCACTTT CASSYGPNSPLHF